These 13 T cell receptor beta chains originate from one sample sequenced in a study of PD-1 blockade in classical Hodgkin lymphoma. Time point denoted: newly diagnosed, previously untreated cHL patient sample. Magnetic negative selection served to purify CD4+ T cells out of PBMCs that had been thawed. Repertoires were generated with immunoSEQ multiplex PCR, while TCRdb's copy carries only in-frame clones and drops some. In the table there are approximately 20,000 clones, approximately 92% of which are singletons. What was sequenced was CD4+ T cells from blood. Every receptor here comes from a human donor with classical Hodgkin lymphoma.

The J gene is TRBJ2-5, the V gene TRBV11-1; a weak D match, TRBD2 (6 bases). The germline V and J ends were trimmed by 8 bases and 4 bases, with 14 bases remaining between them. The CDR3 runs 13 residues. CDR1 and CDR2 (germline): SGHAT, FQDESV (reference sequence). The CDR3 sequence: CASSGGFVETQYF. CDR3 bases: TGTGCCAGCTCCGGGGGTTTTGTAGAGACCCAGTACTTC. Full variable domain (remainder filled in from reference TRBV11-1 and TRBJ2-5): EAEVAQSPRYKITEKSQAVAFWCDPISGHATLYWYRQILGQGPELLVQFQDESVVDDSQLPKDRFSAERLKGVDSTLKIQPAELGDSAMYLCASSGGFVETQYFGPGTRLLVL.

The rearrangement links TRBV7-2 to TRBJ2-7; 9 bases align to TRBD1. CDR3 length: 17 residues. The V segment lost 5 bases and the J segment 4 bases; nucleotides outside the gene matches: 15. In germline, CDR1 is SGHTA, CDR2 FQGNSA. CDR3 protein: CASSKPLPGTGIYEQYF. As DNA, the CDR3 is TGTGCCAGCAGCAAACCCCTACCCGGGACAGGGATTTACGAGCAGTACTTC.

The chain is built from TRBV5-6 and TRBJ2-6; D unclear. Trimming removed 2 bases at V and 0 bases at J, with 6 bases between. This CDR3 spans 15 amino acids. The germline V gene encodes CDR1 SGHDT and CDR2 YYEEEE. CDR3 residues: CASSFSPSGANVLTF. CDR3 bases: TGTGCCAGCAGCTTTAGTCCCTCTGGGGCCAACGTCCTGACTTTC.

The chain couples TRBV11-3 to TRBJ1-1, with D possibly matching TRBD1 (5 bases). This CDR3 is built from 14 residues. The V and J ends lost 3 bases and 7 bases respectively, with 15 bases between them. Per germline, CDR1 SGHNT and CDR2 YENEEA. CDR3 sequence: CASSLGGVRSEAFF. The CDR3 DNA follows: TGTGCCAGCAGCTTGGGAGGGGTAAGGAGTGAAGCTTTCTTT.

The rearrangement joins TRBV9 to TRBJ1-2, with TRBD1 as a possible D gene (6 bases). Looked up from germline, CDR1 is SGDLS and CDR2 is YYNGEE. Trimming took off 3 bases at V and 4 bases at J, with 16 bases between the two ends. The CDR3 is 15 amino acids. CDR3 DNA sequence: TGTGCCAGCAGCGCCTCACAGGGTCGAGGCTATGGCTACACCTTC. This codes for CASSASQGRGYGYTF.

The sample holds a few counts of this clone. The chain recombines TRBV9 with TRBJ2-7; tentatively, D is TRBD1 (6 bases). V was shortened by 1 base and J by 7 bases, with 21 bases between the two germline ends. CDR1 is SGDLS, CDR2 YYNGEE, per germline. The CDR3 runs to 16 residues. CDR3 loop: CASSVLPGHRVVEQYF. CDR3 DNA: TGTGCCAGCAGCGTATTGCCAGGGCACAGGGTGGTGGAGCAGTACTTC.

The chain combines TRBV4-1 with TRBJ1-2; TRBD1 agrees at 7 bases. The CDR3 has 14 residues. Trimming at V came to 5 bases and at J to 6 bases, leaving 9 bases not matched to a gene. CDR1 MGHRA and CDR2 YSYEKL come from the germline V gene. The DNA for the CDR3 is TGCGCCAGCAGCGTACCGGGACAGTTGGATGGCTACACCTTC. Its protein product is CASSVPGQLDGYTF.

In DNA form, the CDR3 reads TGCGCCAGCAGCCAAGCATTCGACAGGGGGGTCGATGGCTACACCTTC. This sequence encodes CASSQAFDRGVDGYTF. The chain combines TRBV4-1 with TRBJ1-2; TRBD1 matches 9 bases. The germline V gene encodes CDR1 MGHRA and CDR2 YSYEKL. The CDR3 is made up of 16 amino acids. V trimming: 1 base; J trimming: 6 bases; junction bases outside the gene matches: 9.

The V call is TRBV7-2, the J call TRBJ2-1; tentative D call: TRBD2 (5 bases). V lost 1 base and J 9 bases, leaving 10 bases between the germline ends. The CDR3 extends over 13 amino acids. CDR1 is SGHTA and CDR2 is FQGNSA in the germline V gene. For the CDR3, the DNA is TGTGCCAGCAGCTTAGGATCCGGAGGTGAGCAGTTCTTC. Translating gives CASSLGSGGEQFF.

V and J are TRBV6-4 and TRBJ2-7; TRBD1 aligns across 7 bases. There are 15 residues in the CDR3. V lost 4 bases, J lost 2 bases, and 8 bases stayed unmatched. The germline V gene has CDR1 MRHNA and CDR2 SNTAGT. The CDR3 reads CASSVEGGQTYEQYF. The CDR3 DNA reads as TGTGCCAGCAGTGTCGAAGGGGGCCAGACCTACGAGCAGTACTTC.

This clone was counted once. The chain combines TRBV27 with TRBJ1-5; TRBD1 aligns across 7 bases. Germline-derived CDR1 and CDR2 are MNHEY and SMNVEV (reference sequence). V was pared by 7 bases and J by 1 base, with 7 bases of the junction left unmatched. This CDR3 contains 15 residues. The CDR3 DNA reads TGTGCCAGCACCTTGACAGGGAGAAGCAATCAGCCCCAGCATTTT. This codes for CASTLTGRSNQPQHF.

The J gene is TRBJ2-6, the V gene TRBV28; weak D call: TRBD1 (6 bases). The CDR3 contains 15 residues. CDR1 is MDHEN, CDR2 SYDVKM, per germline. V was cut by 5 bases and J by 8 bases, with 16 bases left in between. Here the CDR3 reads CASSAFVGASNVLTF. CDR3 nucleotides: TGTGCCAGCAGTGCTTTCGTGGGGGCCTCCAACGTCCTGACTTTC.

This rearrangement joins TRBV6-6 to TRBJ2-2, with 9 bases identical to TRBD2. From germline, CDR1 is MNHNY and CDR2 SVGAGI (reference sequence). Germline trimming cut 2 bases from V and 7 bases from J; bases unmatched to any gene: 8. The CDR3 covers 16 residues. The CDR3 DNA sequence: TGTGCCAGCAGTTACAGGCGGGGGGGCATAAGCGGGGAGCTGTTTTTT. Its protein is CASSYRRGGISGELFF.